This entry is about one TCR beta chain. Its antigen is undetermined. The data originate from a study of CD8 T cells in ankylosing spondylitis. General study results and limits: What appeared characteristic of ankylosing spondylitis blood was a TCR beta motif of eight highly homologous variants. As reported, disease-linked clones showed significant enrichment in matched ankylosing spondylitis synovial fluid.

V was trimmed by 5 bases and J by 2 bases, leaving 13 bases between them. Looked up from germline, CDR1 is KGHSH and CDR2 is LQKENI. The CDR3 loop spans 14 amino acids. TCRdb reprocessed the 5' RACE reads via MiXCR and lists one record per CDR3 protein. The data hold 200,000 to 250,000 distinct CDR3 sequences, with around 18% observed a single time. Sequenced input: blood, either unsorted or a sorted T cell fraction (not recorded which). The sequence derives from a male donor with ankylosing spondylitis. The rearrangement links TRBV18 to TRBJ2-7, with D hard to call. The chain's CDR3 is CASSDMDGPYEQYF. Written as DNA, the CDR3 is TGTGCCAGCTCAGACATGGACGGACCCTACGAGCAGTACTTC.